A selection of T cell receptor beta chains follows, all from one sample in a study of blood T cell repertoires in COVID-19. The table came from immunoSEQ multiplex PCR; TCRdb's copy has only in-frame clones and leaves some out. The data show approximately 72,000 clones, around nine tenths seen once. Sequencing input: peripheral blood. The receptors here all came from a woman aged 55-69 years with acute or convalescent COVID-19. Both conserved end residues are part of each CDR3. The D gene is left open where the match is weak. Rows may omit the clone size; those that give it use once, few, many or a size class.

v_call	j_call	d_call	clone_size	cdr3_aa	cdr3_nt
TRBV27	TRBJ2-2	TRBD1	-	CASGTGEPANTGELFF	TGTGCCAGCGGGACAGGGGAACCCGCGAACACCGGGGAGCTGTTTTTT
TRBV7-2	TRBJ2-3	TRBD2	-	CASTQTAGGITDTQYF	TGTGCCAGCACCCAGACGGCGGGGGGCATCACAGATACGCAGTATTTT
TRBV5-4	TRBJ2-7	TRBD1	-	CASSPGTGVYEQYF	TGTGCCAGCAGCCCCGGGACAGGGGTCTACGAGCAGTACTTC
TRBV7-2	TRBJ2-1	TRBD2	-	CASTTGLADGEQFF	TGTGCCAGCACCACGGGACTAGCAGATGGAGAGCAGTTCTTC
TRBV12-3/TRBV12-4	TRBJ2-7	TRBD1	-	CASSKGQILRQYF	TGTGCCAGCAGTAAGGGACAGATCTTACGGCAGTACTTC
TRBV5-1	TRBJ1-2	TRBD1	few	CASSPRTGYGYTF	TGCGCCAGCAGCCCTAGGACAGGTTATGGCTACACCTTC
TRBV10-3	TRBJ1-5	TRBD1	-	CAISESGGPDQPQHF	TGTGCCATCAGTGAGTCAGGGGGCCCTGATCAGCCCCAGCATTTT
TRBV7-9	TRBJ1-6	TRBD1	-	CASSLHGDRGSPLHF	TGTGCCAGCAGCTTACACGGGGACAGGGGATCACCCCTCCACTTT
TRBV5-1	TRBJ1-5	-	-	CASSLAETRVNQPQHF	TGCGCCAGCAGCTTGGCCGAGACCAGGGTGAATCAGCCCCAGCATTTT
TRBV5-1	TRBJ2-6	-	-	CASSAVSGANVLTF	TGCGCCAGCAGCGCGGTTTCTGGGGCCAACGTCCTGACTTTC
TRBV5-8	TRBJ1-1	-	-	CASSLQAMNTEAFF	TGTGCCAGCAGCCTTCAGGCCATGAACACTGAAGCTTTCTTT
TRBV9	TRBJ2-3	-	-	CASSALADTQYF	TGTGCCAGCAGCGCCCTGGCCGATACGCAGTATTTT
TRBV9	TRBJ1-5	TRBD1	-	CASSVDLHRGSNQPQHF	TGTGCCAGCAGCGTAGACCTCCACAGGGGAAGCAATCAGCCCCAGCATTTT
TRBV19	TRBJ1-6	TRBD1	-	CASSMGQGDSPLHF	TGTGCCAGTAGTATGGGACAGGGGGATTCACCCCTCCACTTT
TRBV5-4	TRBJ2-7	TRBD1	-	CASSPSPGGSGEQYF	TGTGCCAGCAGCCCAAGCCCAGGGGGCTCGGGCGAGCAGTACTTC
TRBV4-1	TRBJ2-5	-	-	CASSQDWGTRIPETQYF	TGCGCCAGCAGCCAAGATTGGGGGACTCGCATCCCAGAGACCCAGTACTTC
TRBV12-3/TRBV12-4	TRBJ1-1	-	-	CASSNQIFGEAFF	TGTGCCAGCAGTAATCAGATCTTTGGTGAAGCTTTCTTT